This TCR beta chain stems from a study of vaccination effects on CD4 cells after COVID-19. Sequencing followed a ViraFEST assay step that expanded antigen-specific CD4+ T cells with viral peptide pools. An approximately 10-day culture period preceded the isolation of CD4+ T cells. This individual tested PCR-positive for SARS-CoV-2 infection between March and December 2020. This clone was detected a few times. Its specificity is not known. Profiled with immunoSEQ multiplex PCR; TCRdb holds only in-frame clones, not every one. The sample includes tens of thousands of clones, about 78% of them seen just once. The clonotype was recovered from a human donor who had a prior SARS-CoV-2 infection. The material was CD4+ T cells from PBMCs cultured with HCoV-NL63 spike peptides, obtained before COVID-19 vaccination.

CDR3 DNA: TGTGCCAGCAGCTCGATCCGCACCGGGGGTTACGAGCAGTACTTC. Protein: CASSSIRTGGYEQYF. V usage is TRBV11-2 and J usage is TRBJ2-7, with D possibly TRBD2 on 6 matching bases. V was pared by 4 bases and J by 4 bases, with 17 bases between. Germline V gene lookup returns CDR1 SGHAT and CDR2 FQNNGV. The CDR3 spans 15 residues.